Following are 14 T cell receptor beta chains from one sample sequenced in a study of CD8 T cells in ankylosing spondylitis. Each CDR3 protein gets one entry after TCRdb re-called the 5' RACE reads with MiXCR. Among 85,000 to 100,000 distinct CDR3 sequences, 7.5% to 9% were seen once, and the ten largest hold just over 5%. The sequencing input was blood, either unsorted or a sorted T cell fraction (not recorded which). Receptors originate from a male donor with ankylosing spondylitis or in good health (not recorded which).

This clonotype was recorded many times. The chain couples TRBV5-1 to TRBJ2-3; 8 bases map to TRBD2. This CDR3 is built from 19 residues. The germline gives CDR1 SGHRS, CDR2 YFSETQ. J gave up 8 bases and V 4 bases, and 24 bases lay outside the gene matches. The CDR3: CASSNPLERGNSPGGTQYF. The CDR3 DNA follows: TGCGCCAGCAGCAACCCCCTCGAGCGGGGGAACTCGCCGGGGGGTACGCAGTATTTT.

The genes are TRBV12-3 or TRBV12-4 and TRBJ2-3; 9 nucleotides line up with TRBD2. The CDR3 covers 14 residues. J gave up 8 bases and V 4 bases, and 7 bases lay outside the gene matches. The CDR3 reads CASSSGTSRGTQYF. DNA for the CDR3: TGTGCCAGCAGTTCAGGGACTAGCCGGGGTACGCAGTATTTT.

This clonotype appeared many times. The J gene is TRBJ1-6, the V gene TRBV7-3, with no clear D. The CDR3 length is 13 residues. Trimming took 5 bases from V and 3 from J, leaving 5 bases between them. From germline, CDR1 is SGHTA and CDR2 FQGTGA. In nucleotides, the CDR3 is TGTGCCAGCAGCCCGAACTATAATTCACCCCTCCACTTT. Translation gives CASSPNYNSPLHF.

This clonotype was counted many times. The chain has TRBV29-1 and TRBJ2-7; D could derive from TRBD1 or TRBD2 (5 bases each). Germline V lookup: CDR1 SQVTM, CDR2 ANQGSEA. V gave up 3 bases and J gave up 7 bases, with 13 bases separating them. This CDR3 comprises 12 residues. This CDR3 is CSVEGAREEQYF. CDR3 sequence (DNA): TGCAGCGTTGAGGGCGCCAGGGAGGAGCAGTACTTC.

This clonotype has a count of ten or more. This chain joins TRBV5-1 and TRBJ2-5; 7 bases align to TRBD1. This CDR3 contains 16 residues. The J segment lost 2 bases and the V segment lost 4 bases, leaving 11 bases of the junction unmatched. Per the germline V gene, CDR1 is SGHRS and CDR2 is YFSETQ. CDR3 loop: CASSPKRDSLQETQYF. The DNA for the CDR3 is TGCGCCAGCAGCCCAAAAAGGGACAGCCTACAAGAGACCCAGTACTTC.

This clonotype was picked up many times. This chain connects TRBV29-1 to TRBJ1-5, with unresolved D. V lost 7 bases to trimming and J lost 8 bases, with 6 bases between them. CDR3 length equals 9 residues. Germline CDR1 and CDR2: SQVTM and ANQGSEA. The CDR3 spells CSAGEPQHF. CDR3 coding DNA: TGCAGCGCTGGGGAGCCCCAGCATTTT.

The chain couples TRBV6-1 to TRBJ2-7, with D perhaps matching TRBD2 (7 bases). V lost 0 bases to trimming and J lost 4 bases, with 13 bases between them. CDR1 is MNHNS, CDR2 SASEGT, per germline. The CDR3 runs 15 residues. CDR3 in amino acids: CASSEAVGGGYEQYF. The CDR3 DNA sequence: TGTGCCAGCAGTGAAGCGGTAGGGGGAGGGTACGAGCAGTACTTC.

In its sample, this clonotype was seen many times. This rearrangement joins TRBV5-1 to TRBJ2-7, with 7 bases matching TRBD1. J was trimmed by 3 bases and V by 1 base; bases with no gene match: 4. Germline CDR1 reads SGHRS; CDR2 reads YFSETQ. CDR3 length: 14 amino acids. The CDR3 sequence is CASSLTGVRYEQYF. The DNA of the CDR3 is TGCGCCAGCAGCTTGACAGGGGTTCGCTACGAGCAGTACTTC.

This clonotype was detected many times. This chain uses TRBV6-1 with TRBJ2-3; perhaps TRBD1 as D (5 bases). The CDR3 has 17 residues. Germline CDR1 MNHNS, CDR2 SASEGT. Trimming cost V 5 bases and J 0 bases, with 18 bases left between them. This chain's CDR3 is CASSSEQVPASTDTQYF. The DNA of the CDR3 is TGTGCCAGCAGTAGCGAACAGGTGCCTGCTAGCACAGATACGCAGTATTTT.

There are many counts of this clonotype. DNA of the CDR3: TGTGCCAGCAGTTTAGCGTCGGACAGGGGCTACGAGCAGTACTTC. Amino acid sequence: CASSLASDRGYEQYF. The rearrangement uses TRBV28 and TRBJ2-7; TRBD1 agrees at 9 bases. The CDR3 runs to 15 residues. Germline V gene sequence: CDR1 MDHEN, CDR2 SYDVKM. Trimming cost V 2 bases and J 3 bases; bases outside gene matches: 5.

There are a few counts of this clonotype. The V gene is TRBV9, the J gene TRBJ2-7; weak D call: TRBD2 (5 bases). With 3 bases removed from V and 5 bases from J, the gap between germline ends came to 12 bases. Germline CDR1 is SGDLS and CDR2 is YYNGEE. The CDR3 runs 13 residues. CDR3 DNA: TGTGCCAGCAGCGAGGGCCCGGGGAACGAGCAGTACTTC. This sequence encodes CASSEGPGNEQYF.

This clonotype has more than one count but fewer than ten. The CDR3, as DNA: TGTGCCAGCACCCAGCCCTTGGGGCCCGGCGGTTTGGATGAGCAGTTCTTC. Translation: CASTQPLGPGGLDEQFF. The gene calls are TRBV3-1 and TRBJ2-1; perhaps TRBD1 as D (5 bases). The CDR3 totals 17 residues. V lost 7 bases, J lost 8 bases, and 27 bases lay in between. CDR1 and CDR2 (germline): LGHDT, YNNKEL (reference sequence).

Remarks on this clonotype: A read error may explain this, as a much larger clone is one base away. This chain joins TRBV18 and TRBJ2-1, with a possible D match to TRBD1 (6 bases). The CDR3 spans 14 residues. CDR1 KGHSH and CDR2 LQKENI come from the germline V gene. CDR3 in amino acids: CASPPSGVYNEQFF. CDR3 sequence (DNA): TGTGCCAGCCCACCGTCAGGGGTCTACAATGAGCAGTTCTTC.

This clonotype was observed at least ten times. The J gene is TRBJ2-3, the V gene TRBV29-1; TRBD1 matches 9 bases. This CDR3 spans 15 amino acids. The germline CDR1 and CDR2 sequences are SQVTM and ANQGSEA. Trimming took 7 bases from V and 0 from J; bases not matched to a gene: 8. In DNA form, the CDR3 reads TGCAGCGCTCCTGACAGGGGGTTAAGCACAGATACGCAGTATTTT. Translating gives CSAPDRGLSTDTQYF.